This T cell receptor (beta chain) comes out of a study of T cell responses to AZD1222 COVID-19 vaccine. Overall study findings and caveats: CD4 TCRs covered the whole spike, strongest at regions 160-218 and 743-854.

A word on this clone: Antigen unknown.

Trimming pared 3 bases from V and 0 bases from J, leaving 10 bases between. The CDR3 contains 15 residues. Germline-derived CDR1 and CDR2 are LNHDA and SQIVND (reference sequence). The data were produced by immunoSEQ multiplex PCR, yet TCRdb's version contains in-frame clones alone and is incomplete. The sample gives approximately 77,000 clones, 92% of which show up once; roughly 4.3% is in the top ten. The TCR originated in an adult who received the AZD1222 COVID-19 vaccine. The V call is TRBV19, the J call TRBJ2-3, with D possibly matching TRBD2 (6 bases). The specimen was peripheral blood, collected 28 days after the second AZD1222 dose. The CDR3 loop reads CASSILSGSTDTQYF. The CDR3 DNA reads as TGTGCCAGTAGTATCTTAAGCGGGAGCACAGATACGCAGTATTTT.